The entry that follows covers one T cell receptor beta chain sequence. The source of the sample is a study of blood T cell repertoires in COVID-19. Overall study context: Sample material is recorded as cDNA or gDNA derived from T cells, B-cell-depleted T cells, or PBMCs.

Sequencing used immunoSEQ multiplex PCR; TCRdb keeps in-frame clones, though not all of them. The sample has about 220,000 clones, 84% seen once. For recovered donors of Cohort 3, there were two negative PCRs, clearance, or symptom resolution. V was clipped by 7 bases and J by 0 bases, with 16 bases between them. This CDR3 comprises 15 residues. Germline V lookup: CDR1 SQVTM, CDR2 ANQGSEA. The clonotype originates from a woman between 35 and 50 years old who had recovered from COVID-19. V gene TRBV29-1 combines with J gene TRBJ2-1; possibly TRBD1 for D (6 bases). The source material was PBMCs or T cells enriched from blood (not recorded which). As DNA, the CDR3 is TGCAGCGGGGACGGACAGCTCGACTCCTACAATGAGCAGTTCTTC. The encoded protein is CSGDGQLDSYNEQFF.